Given below is one TCR beta chain in context. As yet, its antigen is unknown. Unrecorded immune exposure was likely among donors, who were nominally healthy when sampled. Germline-derived CDR1 and CDR2 are SGHTA and FQGNSA. Trimming stripped 3 bases from V and 6 bases from J, with 12 bases between. CDR3 length equals 13 residues. The data stem from a study of cytomegalovirus exposure and HLA in healthy donors. Study-wide context: Earlier work reported approximately 110 million unique TCR beta sequences from 150 million to 200 million T cells.

The study, taken as a whole, reports: A classifier reportedly called cytomegalovirus status with high sensitivity and specificity.

Use of 60 Vbeta and 13 Jbeta primers characterized the PCR. Repertoires were generated with immunoSEQ multiplex PCR, while TCRdb's copy carries only in-frame clones and drops some. There are 150,000 to 200,000 clones in the sample; 70% to 90% occur only once, and roughly 2.2% lies in the top ten. Material for sequencing was PBMCs. The genes are TRBV7-2 and TRBJ2-7; D perhaps matches TRBD2 (8 bases). The sequence was obtained from a man aged 18 to 29 in good health and CMV-seropositive. CDR3 bases: TGTGCCAGCAGCTTCGGGAGGGGGCCCGAGCAGTACTTC. Translated, it gives CASSFGRGPEQYF. Full variable domain (missing parts from reference TRBV7-2 and TRBJ2-7): GAGVSQSPSNKVTEKGKDVELRCDPISGHTALYWYRQSLGQGLEFLIYFQGNSAPDKSGLPSDRFSAERTGGSVSTLTIQRTQQEDSAVYLCASSFGRGPEQYFGPGTRLTVT.